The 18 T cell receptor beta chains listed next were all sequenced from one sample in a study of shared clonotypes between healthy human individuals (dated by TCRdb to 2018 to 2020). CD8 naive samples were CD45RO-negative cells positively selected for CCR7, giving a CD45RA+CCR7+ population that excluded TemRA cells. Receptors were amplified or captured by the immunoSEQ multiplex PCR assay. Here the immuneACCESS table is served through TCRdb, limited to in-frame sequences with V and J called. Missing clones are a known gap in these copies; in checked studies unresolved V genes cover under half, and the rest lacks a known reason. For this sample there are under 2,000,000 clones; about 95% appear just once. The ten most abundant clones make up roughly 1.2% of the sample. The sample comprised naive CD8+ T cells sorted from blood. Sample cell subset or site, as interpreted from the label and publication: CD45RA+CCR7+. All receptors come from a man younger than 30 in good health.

CDR3 amino acids: CASSPPGLIDNEQFF. DNA for the CDR3: TGTGCCAGCAGCCCTCCGGGACTAATAGACAATGAGCAGTTCTTC. The rearrangement links TRBV7-9 to TRBJ2-1; 7 bases line up with TRBD2. The germline CDR1 and CDR2 sequences are SEHNR and FQNEAQ (reference sequence). V shed 5 bases, J shed 5 bases, and the junction held 9 bases outside the gene matches. There are 15 residues in the CDR3.

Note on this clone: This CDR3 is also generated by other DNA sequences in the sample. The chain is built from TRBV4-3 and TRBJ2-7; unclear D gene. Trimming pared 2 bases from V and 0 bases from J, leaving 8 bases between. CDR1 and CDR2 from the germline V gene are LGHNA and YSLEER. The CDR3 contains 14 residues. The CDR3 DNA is TGCGCCAGCAGCCAAAAGGGTTTCTCCTACGAGCAGTACTTC. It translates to CASSQKGFSYEQYF.

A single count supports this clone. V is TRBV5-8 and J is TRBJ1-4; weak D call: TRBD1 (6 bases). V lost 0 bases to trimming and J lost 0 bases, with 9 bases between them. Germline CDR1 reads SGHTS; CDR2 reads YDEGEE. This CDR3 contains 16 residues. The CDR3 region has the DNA TGTGCCAGCAGCTTGGAACAGGGCCCAACTAATGAAAAACTGTTTTTT. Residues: CASSLEQGPTNEKLFF.

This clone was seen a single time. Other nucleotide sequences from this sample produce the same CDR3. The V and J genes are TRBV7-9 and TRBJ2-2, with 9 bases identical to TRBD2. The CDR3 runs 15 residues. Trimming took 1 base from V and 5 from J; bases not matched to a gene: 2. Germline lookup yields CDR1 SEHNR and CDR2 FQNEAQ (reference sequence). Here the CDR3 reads CASSLVAGATGELFF. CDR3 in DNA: TGTGCCAGCAGCTTAGTAGCGGGGGCAACCGGGGAGCTGTTTTTT.

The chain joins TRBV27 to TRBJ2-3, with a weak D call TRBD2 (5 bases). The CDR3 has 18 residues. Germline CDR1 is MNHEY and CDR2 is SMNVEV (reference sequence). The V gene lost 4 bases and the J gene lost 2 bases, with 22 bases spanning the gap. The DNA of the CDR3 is TGTGCCAGCAGTTCCGGCGTTGTAGGACTCCAACCCACAGATACGCAGTATTTT. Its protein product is CASSSGVVGLQPTDTQYF.

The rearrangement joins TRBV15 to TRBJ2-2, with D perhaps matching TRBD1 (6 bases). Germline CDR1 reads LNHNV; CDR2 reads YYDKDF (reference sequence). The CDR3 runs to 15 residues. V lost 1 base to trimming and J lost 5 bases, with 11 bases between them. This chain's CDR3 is CATSRGAGATGELFF. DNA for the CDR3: TGTGCCACCAGCAGAGGAGCAGGGGCTACCGGGGAGCTGTTTTTT.

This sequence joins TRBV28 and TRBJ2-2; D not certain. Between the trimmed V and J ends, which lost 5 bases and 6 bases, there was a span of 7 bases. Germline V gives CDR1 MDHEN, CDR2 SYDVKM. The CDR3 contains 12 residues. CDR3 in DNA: TGTGCCAGCAGTCCGTGGGCCGGGGAGCTGTTTTTT. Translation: CASSPWAGELFF.

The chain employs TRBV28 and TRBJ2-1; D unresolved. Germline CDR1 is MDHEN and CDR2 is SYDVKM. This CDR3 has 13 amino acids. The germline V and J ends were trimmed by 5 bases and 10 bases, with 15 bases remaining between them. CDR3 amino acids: CASSLSPITEQFF. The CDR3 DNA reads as TGTGCCAGCAGTCTGTCGCCGATTACAGAGCAGTTCTTC.

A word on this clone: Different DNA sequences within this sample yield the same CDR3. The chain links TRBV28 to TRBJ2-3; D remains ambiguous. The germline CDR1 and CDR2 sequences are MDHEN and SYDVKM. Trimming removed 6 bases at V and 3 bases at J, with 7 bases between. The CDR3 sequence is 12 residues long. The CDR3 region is CASSLLTDTQYF. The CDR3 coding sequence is TGTGCCAGCAGCCTTCTAACAGATACGCAGTATTTT.

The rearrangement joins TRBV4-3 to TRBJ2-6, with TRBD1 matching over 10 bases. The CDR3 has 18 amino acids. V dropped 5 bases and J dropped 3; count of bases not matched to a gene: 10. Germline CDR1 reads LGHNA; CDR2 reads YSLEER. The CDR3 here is CASSYGQGELVGANVLTF. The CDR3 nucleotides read TGCGCCAGCAGCTACGGACAGGGGGAATTAGTTGGGGCCAACGTCCTGACTTTC.

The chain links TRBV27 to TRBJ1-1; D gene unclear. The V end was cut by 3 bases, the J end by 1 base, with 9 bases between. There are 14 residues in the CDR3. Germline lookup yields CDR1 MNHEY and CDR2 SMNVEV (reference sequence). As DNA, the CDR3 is TGTGCCAGCAGTTTTGCCAACAGGAACACTGAAGCTTTCTTT. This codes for CASSFANRNTEAFF.

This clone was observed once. CDR3 sequence (DNA): TGTGCCACCAGCCACTGGGACAGCCTGAACACTGAAGCTTTCTTT. Its protein is CATSHWDSLNTEAFF. This rearrangement joins TRBV15 to TRBJ1-1, with TRBD1 identical over 7 bases. Germline V gene lookup returns CDR1 LNHNV and CDR2 YYDKDF (reference sequence). The CDR3 is 15 residues long. V lost 5 bases and J lost 0; bases outside the gene matches: 6.

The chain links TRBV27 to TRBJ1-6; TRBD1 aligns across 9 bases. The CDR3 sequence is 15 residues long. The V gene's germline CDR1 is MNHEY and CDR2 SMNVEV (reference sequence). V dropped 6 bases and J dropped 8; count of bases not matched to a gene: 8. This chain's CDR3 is CASRPAGTGYSPLHF. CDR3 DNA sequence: TGTGCCAGCAGACCAGCCGGGACAGGGTATTCACCCCTCCACTTT.

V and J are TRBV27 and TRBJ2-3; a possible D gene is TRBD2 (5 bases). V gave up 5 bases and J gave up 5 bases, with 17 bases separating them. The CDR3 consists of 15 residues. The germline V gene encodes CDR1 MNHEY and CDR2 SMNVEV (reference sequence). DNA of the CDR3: TGTGCCAGCAGTATGCAGATTATAGGAGGAGATACGCAGTATTTT. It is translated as CASSMQIIGGDTQYF.

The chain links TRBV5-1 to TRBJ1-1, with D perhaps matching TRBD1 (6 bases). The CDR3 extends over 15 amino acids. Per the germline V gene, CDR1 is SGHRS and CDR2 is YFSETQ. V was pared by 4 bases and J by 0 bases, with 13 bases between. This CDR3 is CASSPAGHLNTEAFF. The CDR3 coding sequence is TGCGCCAGCAGCCCTGCGGGACACCTGAACACTGAAGCTTTCTTT.

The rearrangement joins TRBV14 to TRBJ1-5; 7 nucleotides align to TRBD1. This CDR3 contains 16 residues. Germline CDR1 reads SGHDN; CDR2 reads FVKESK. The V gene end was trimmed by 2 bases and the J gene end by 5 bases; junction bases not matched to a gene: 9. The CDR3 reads CASSQTTTGKYQPQHF. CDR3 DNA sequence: TGTGCCAGCAGCCAAACTACGACAGGGAAGTATCAGCCCCAGCATTTT.

The CDR3 bases are TGTGCCAGCAGCTTGGCGACACATGGCTACACCTTC. Amino acid sequence: CASSLATHGYTF. J is TRBJ1-2 and V is TRBV5-4; the D is unclear. The V end was cut by 0 bases, the J end by 6 bases, with 6 bases between. The CDR3 sequence is 12 residues long. Germline V gene data show CDR1 as SGHNT and CDR2 as YYREEE (reference sequence).

CDR3 loop: CASSGIGQGARLGTDTQYF. In DNA, the CDR3 is TGTGCCAGCAGCGGGATAGGACAGGGGGCTCGGTTGGGCACAGATACGCAGTATTTT. The gene calls are TRBV2 and TRBJ2-3; TRBD1 agrees at 11 bases. The junction had 15 bases not matched to a gene; V was cut back by 6 bases and J by 1 base. The germline V gene encodes CDR1 SNHLY and CDR2 FYNNEI. CDR3 length equals 19 residues.